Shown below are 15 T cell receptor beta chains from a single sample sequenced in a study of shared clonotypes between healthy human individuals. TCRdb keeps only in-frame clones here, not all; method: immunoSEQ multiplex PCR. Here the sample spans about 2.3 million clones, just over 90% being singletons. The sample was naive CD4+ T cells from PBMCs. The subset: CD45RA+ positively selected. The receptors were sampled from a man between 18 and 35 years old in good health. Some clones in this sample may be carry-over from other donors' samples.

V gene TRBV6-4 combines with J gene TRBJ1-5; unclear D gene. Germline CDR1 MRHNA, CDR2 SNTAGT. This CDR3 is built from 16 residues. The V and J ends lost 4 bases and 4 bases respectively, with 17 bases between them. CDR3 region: CASSAGWVVWNQPQHF. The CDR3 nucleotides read TGTGCCAGCAGTGCCGGGTGGGTGGTCTGGAATCAGCCCCAGCATTTT.

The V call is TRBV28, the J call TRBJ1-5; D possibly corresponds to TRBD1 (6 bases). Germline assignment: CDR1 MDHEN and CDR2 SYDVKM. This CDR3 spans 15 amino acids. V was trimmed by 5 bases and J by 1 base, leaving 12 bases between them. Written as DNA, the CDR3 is TGTGCCAGCAGTCCGCAGGGGAGAAGCAATCAGCCCCAGCATTTT. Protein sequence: CASSPQGRSNQPQHF.

This chain's CDR3 is CASSLDGSGANVLTF. In DNA, the CDR3 is TGTGCCAGCAGCTTAGACGGGTCTGGGGCCAACGTCCTGACTTTC. The chain recombines TRBV13 with TRBJ2-6; no clear D gene. Trimming removed 1 base from V and 1 base from J, with 5 bases in between. The CDR3 totals 15 residues. Germline V CDR1 and CDR2: PRHDT, FYEKMQ (reference sequence).

The CDR3 spells CASSVGWTLQETQYF. In DNA form, the CDR3 reads TGTGCCAGCAGCGTAGGGTGGACACTCCAAGAGACCCAGTACTTC. The chain recombines TRBV9 with TRBJ2-5; D perhaps matches TRBD1 (5 bases). This CDR3 is built from 15 residues. Germline CDR1 is SGDLS and CDR2 is YYNGEE. The V end lost 0 bases, the J end lost 1 base, and 10 bases lay between the germline ends.

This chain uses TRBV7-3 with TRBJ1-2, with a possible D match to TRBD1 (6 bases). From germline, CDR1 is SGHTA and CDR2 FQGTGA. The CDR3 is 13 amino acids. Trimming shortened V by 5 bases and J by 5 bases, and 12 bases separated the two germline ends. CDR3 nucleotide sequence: TGTGCCAGCAGCCTCCTAGGGGGGTATGGCTACACCTTC. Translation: CASSLLGGYGYTF.

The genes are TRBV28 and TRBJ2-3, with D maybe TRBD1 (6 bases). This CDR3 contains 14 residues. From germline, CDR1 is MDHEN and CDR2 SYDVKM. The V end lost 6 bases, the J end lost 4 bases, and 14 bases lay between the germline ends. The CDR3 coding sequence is TGTGCCAGCAGGCCCAGGGACACCTCAGATACGCAGTATTTT. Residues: CASRPRDTSDTQYF.

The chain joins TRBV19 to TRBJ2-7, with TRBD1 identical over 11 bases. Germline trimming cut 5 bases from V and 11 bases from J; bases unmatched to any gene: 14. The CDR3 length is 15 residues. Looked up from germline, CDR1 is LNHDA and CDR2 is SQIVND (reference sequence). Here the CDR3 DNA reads TGTGCCAGTAGTCGTTCTTACGGACAGGGGGCGATGGAGTACTTC. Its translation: CASSRSYGQGAMEYF.

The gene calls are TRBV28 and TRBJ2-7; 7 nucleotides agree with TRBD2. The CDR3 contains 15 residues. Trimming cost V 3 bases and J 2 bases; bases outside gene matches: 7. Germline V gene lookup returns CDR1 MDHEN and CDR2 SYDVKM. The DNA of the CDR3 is TGTGCCAGCAGTTTGTCCCCTAGCGGAACCTACGAGCAGTACTTC. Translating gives CASSLSPSGTYEQYF.

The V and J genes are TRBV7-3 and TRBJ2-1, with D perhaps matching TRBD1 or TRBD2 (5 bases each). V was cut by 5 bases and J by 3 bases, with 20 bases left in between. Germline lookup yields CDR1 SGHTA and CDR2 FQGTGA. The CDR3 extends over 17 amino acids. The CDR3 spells CASSPSRDALGYNEQFF. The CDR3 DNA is TGTGCCAGCAGCCCCTCCCGGGACGCACTAGGCTACAATGAGCAGTTCTTC.

The CDR3 loop reads CASSLWRTDYNEQFF. Written as DNA, the CDR3 is TGTGCCAGCAGTTTATGGCGGACCGACTACAATGAGCAGTTCTTC. This sequence joins TRBV28 and TRBJ2-1; D ambiguous. V shed 0 bases and J shed 3 bases, with 9 bases lying between them. The CDR3 runs to 15 residues. The V gene's germline CDR1 is MDHEN and CDR2 SYDVKM.

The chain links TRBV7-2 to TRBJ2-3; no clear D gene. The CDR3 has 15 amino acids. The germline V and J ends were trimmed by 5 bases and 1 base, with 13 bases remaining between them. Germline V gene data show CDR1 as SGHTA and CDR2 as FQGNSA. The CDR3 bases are TGTGCCAGCAGCCCGAGCCGGGCGGGCACAGATACGCAGTATTTT. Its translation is CASSPSRAGTDTQYF.

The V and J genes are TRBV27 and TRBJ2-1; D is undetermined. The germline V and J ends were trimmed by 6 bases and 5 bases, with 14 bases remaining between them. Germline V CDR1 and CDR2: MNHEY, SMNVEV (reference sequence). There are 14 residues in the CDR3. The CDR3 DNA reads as TGTGCCAGCAGCGACTCCCTTCGTCACAATGAGCAGTTCTTC. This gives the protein CASSDSLRHNEQFF.

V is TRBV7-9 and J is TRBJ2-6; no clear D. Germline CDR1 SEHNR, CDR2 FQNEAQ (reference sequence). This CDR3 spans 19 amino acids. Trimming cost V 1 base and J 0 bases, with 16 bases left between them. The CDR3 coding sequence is TGTGCCAGCAGCTTAGGACATGTGAGCTGGGACTCTGGGGCCAACGTCCTGACTTTC. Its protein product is CASSLGHVSWDSGANVLTF. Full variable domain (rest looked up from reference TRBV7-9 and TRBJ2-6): DTGVSQNPRHKITKRGQNVTFRCDPISEHNRLYWYRQTLGQGPEFLTYFQNEAQLEKSRLLSDRFSAERPKGSFSTLEIQRTEQGDSAMYLCASSLGHVSWDSGANVLTFGAGSRLTVL.

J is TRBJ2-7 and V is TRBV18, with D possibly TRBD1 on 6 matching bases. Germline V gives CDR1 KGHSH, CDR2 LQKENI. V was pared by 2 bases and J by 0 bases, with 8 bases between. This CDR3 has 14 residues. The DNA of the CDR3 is TGTGCCAGCTCACCATCGGACAGCTCCTACGAGCAGTACTTC. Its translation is CASSPSDSSYEQYF.

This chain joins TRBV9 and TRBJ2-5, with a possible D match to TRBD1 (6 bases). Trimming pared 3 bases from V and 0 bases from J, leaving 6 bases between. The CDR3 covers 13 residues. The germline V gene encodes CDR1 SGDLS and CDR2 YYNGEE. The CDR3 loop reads CASSDRDQETQYF. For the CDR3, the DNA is TGTGCCAGCAGCGACAGGGACCAAGAGACCCAGTACTTC.